This T cell receptor (beta chain) was captured in a study of cytomegalovirus exposure and HLA in healthy donors. Study-wide context: Researchers previously reported finding roughly 120 million unique TCR beta sequences from about 200 million T cells.

Findings of the study overall: Most TCR sequences were seen very rarely across donors, but some public TCRs occurred in many. Further analysis, carried out later, found HLA-associated TCR beta chains more clonally expanded than equally common other chains. In vitro assays verified that three CMV-associated chains recognized CMV antigens specifically.

The PCR used 60 Vbeta and 13 Jbeta primers. The data were produced by immunoSEQ multiplex PCR, yet TCRdb's version contains in-frame clones alone and is incomplete. The table includes 150,000 to 200,000 clones, approximately 85% detected once. On this clone: Its antigen is not identified.

V was shortened by 5 bases and J by 5 bases, with 15 bases between the two germline ends. Germline lookup yields CDR1 MDHEN and CDR2 SYDVKM. This CDR3 comprises 14 residues. The clonotype was recovered from a man aged 50-60 years in good health and CMV-seropositive. The source material was PBMCs. The V call is TRBV28, the J call TRBJ2-5; tentative D call: TRBD2 (7 bases). CDR3 nucleotides: TGTGCCAGCAGTCGGACAGACGGGAGGGAGACCCAGTACTTC. This gives the protein CASSRTDGRETQYF.